The 15 T cell receptor beta chains below all came from one sample that was sequenced in a study of human T cells and chemical hapten exposure. One entry per CDR3 protein results from TCRdb running MiXCR on the RACE reads. Of under 100,000 distinct CDR3 sequences listed, about 10% are singletons. Indicated time point: patch test 2, 6 weeks after DPC sensitization. Treatment meaning: therapeutic diphenylcyclopropenone sensitization with weekly scalp DPC. The specimen comprised whole blood, sampled in connection with sensitization to the hapten diphenylcyclopropenone (DPC). The source is a woman between 40 and 50 years old with alopecia areata. Some clones in this sample may be carry-over from other donors' samples.

This clonotype showed up many times. The V gene is TRBV5-6, the J gene TRBJ1-5; D unclear. Germline V gives CDR1 SGHDT, CDR2 YYEEEE. CDR3 size: 18 residues. Trimming removed 0 bases at V and 0 bases at J, with 16 bases between. The CDR3: CASSLAGNRLYSNQPQHF. CDR3 nucleotides: TGTGCCAGCAGCTTGGCGGGTAACCGACTTTATAGCAATCAGCCCCAGCATTTT.

This clonotype was recorded once. This could be a read error, since a much larger clone is one nucleotide away. The rearrangement uses TRBV6-2 or TRBV6-3 and TRBJ2-3; tentatively, D is TRBD1 (6 bases). The CDR3 totals 15 residues. Germline V gene lookup returns CDR1 MNHEY and CDR2 SVGEGT. The CDR3 sequence: CASSGRDTRTDTQNF. The CDR3 nucleotides read TGTGCCAGCAGTGGCCGGGACACCCGCACAGATACGCAGAATTTT.

This clonotype was recorded at least ten times. This chain connects TRBV9 to TRBJ1-1; the D is unclear. V shed 3 bases and J shed 5 bases, with 8 bases lying between them. The CDR3 has 12 amino acids. Germline V CDR1 and CDR2: SGDLS, YYNGEE. The CDR3 region is CASSAGRTEAFF. The CDR3 coding sequence is TGTGCCAGCAGCGCCGGGAGGACTGAAGCTTTCTTT. Full variable domain (missing parts from reference TRBV9 and TRBJ1-1): DSGVTQTPKHLITATGQRVTLRCSPRSGDLSVYWYQQSLDQGLQFLIQYYNGEERAKGNILERFSAQQFPDLHSELNLSSLELGDSALYFCASSAGRTEAFFGQGTRLTVV.

In this sample, this clonotype turned up many times. V gene TRBV7-6 combines with J gene TRBJ2-1; TRBD1 aligns across 7 bases. This CDR3 has 16 amino acids. The junction had 10 bases not matched to a gene; V was cut back by 5 bases and J by 3 bases. The germline V gene encodes CDR1 SGHVS and CDR2 FNYEAQ. The chain's CDR3 is CASSSSVTGYYNEQFF. In DNA form, the CDR3 reads TGTGCCAGCAGCAGTTCCGTGACAGGGTACTACAATGAGCAGTTCTTC. The full variable domain, rest sourced from reference TRBV7-6 and TRBJ2-1, is GAGVSQSPRYKVTKRGQDVALRCDPISGHVSLYWYRQALGQGPEFLTYFNYEAQQDKSGLPNDRFSAERPEGSISTLTIQRTEQRDSAMYRCASSSSVTGYYNEQFFGPGTRLTVL.

In its sample, this clonotype was seen many times. The CDR3 nucleotides read TGTGCCAGCAGTTCCGACAGGGAAACTGAAGCTTTCTTT. It encodes CASSSDRETEAFF. V usage is TRBV28 and J usage is TRBJ1-1; 7 bases fit TRBD1. CDR3 size: 13 residues. The junction had 4 bases not matched to a gene; V was cut back by 4 bases and J by 5 bases. Germline lookup yields CDR1 MDHEN and CDR2 SYDVKM.

The chain combines TRBV29-1 with TRBJ2-3, with D perhaps matching TRBD1 (5 bases). The CDR3 extends over 15 amino acids. Germline V gene data show CDR1 as SQVTM and CDR2 as ANQGSEA. V lost 7 bases to trimming and J lost 0 bases, with 17 bases between them. The CDR3: CSARDRIGSTDTQYF. The CDR3 DNA follows: TGCAGCGCTCGCGACAGAATAGGAAGCACAGATACGCAGTATTTT.

This clonotype was seen at least ten times. The V call is TRBV2, the J call TRBJ1-2; tentatively, D is TRBD1 (6 bases). Germline assignment: CDR1 SNHLY and CDR2 FYNNEI. V gave up 8 bases and J gave up 1 base, with 14 bases separating them. CDR3 length equals 14 residues. CDR3 DNA sequence: TGTGCCAGCGGTACAGGGAGGGGTAACTATGGCTACACCTTC. As protein: CASGTGRGNYGYTF.

The rearrangement joins TRBV4-1 to TRBJ2-7, with no clear D. Germline lookup yields CDR1 MGHRA and CDR2 YSYEKL. The CDR3 has 13 amino acids. Trimming removed 5 bases from V and 2 bases from J, with 10 bases in between. This CDR3 is CASSTAVTYEQYF. CDR3 in DNA: TGCGCCAGCAGCACCGCGGTCACCTACGAGCAGTACTTC.

This clonotype was seen more than once but under ten times. This chain joins TRBV3-1 and TRBJ2-2; D is ambiguous. V was trimmed by 0 bases and J by 3 bases, leaving 2 bases between them. Looked up from germline, CDR1 is LGHDT and CDR2 is YNNKEL (reference sequence). CDR3 size: 13 residues. The CDR3 loop is CASSQEDTGELFF. CDR3 in DNA: TGTGCCAGCAGCCAAGAGGACACCGGGGAGCTGTTTTTT. Full variable domain (remainder filled in from reference TRBV3-1 and TRBJ2-2): DTAVSQTPKYLVTQMGNDKSIKCEQNLGHDTMYWYKQDSKKFLKIMFSYNNKELIINETVPNRFSPKSPDKAHLNLHINSLELGDSAVYFCASSQEDTGELFFGEGSRLTVL.

Remarks on this clonotype: A read error is possible here, since a much larger clone lies one base away. V gene TRBV6-2 or TRBV6-3 combines with J gene TRBJ2-1, with 8 bases that match TRBD2. Germline V gene data show CDR1 as MNHEY and CDR2 as SVGEGT. This CDR3 region has 14 residues. For the CDR3, the DNA is TGTGCCAGCGGTTACTTGACTAGCGCCAATGAGCAGTTCTTC. This gives the protein CASGYLTSANEQFF.

The sample holds many counts of this clonotype. V and J are TRBV12-3 or TRBV12-4 and TRBJ2-3, with 11 bases matching TRBD2. With V trimmed by 5 bases and J by 5 bases, 6 bases remained unmatched. The CDR3 contains 15 residues. The CDR3 DNA reads as TGTGCCAGCAGTCCTTCTACTAGCGGGGGAGATACGCAGTATTTT. Protein sequence: CASSPSTSGGDTQYF.

This clonotype was detected a few times. The chain combines TRBV7-6 with TRBJ2-1, with D possibly being TRBD1 or TRBD2 (6 bases each). Trimming took 4 bases from V and 0 from J, leaving 13 bases between them. Germline-derived CDR1 and CDR2 are SGHVS and FNYEAQ. The length of the CDR3 is 16 residues. The CDR3 protein is CASSSEGGSSYNEQFF. CDR3 DNA sequence: TGTGCCAGCAGCTCCGAGGGGGGTAGCTCCTACAATGAGCAGTTCTTC.

This clonotype was seen only a few times. The chain carries TRBV12-3 or TRBV12-4 and TRBJ2-7, with 7 bases aligning to TRBD1. V gave up 2 bases and J gave up 0 bases; unmatched junction bases: 7. This CDR3 is 16 amino acids long. CDR3 nucleotide sequence: TGTGCCAGCAGTTTATACCCGACAGGGAGCTCCTACGAGCAGTACTTC. Residues: CASSLYPTGSSYEQYF.

In its sample, this clonotype was seen many times. CDR3 amino acids: CASSLPTSGLTDTQYF. In DNA, the CDR3 is TGTGCCAGCAGCTTACCGACTAGCGGCCTCACAGATACGCAGTATTTT. This rearrangement joins TRBV7-9 to TRBJ2-3; TRBD2 aligns across 9 bases. This CDR3 is built from 16 residues. Germline V lookup: CDR1 SEHNR, CDR2 FQNEAQ (reference sequence). J gave up 2 bases and V 2 bases, and 5 bases lay outside the gene matches. Based on the CDR3 plus reference TRBV7-9 and TRBJ2-3, the full variable domain is DTGVSQNPRHKITKRGQNVTFRCDPISEHNRLYWYRQTLGQGPEFLTYFQNEAQLEKSRLLSDRFSAERPKGSFSTLEIQRTEQGDSAMYLCASSLPTSGLTDTQYFGPGTRLTVL.

The chain couples TRBV6-5 to TRBJ2-1; TRBD1 or TRBD2 may be the D gene (5 bases each). Germline V gene lookup returns CDR1 MNHEY and CDR2 SVGAGI. The CDR3 consists of 13 residues. Trimming cost V 4 bases and J 1 base, with 5 bases left between them. Here the CDR3 reads CASSWGSYNEQFF. The CDR3 DNA follows: TGTGCCAGCAGTTGGGGGTCCTACAATGAGCAGTTCTTC.